Listed here are 10 T cell receptor beta chains from one sample, sequenced in a study of T cells in Graves' hyperthyroidism and ophthalmopathy. TCR beta CDR3 sequences were amplified from RNA transcripts. Carried out on the TCR CDR3, a first-round RT-PCR used the HTBI primer set. TCRdb itself ran the multiplex PCR reads through MiXCR, one entry per CDR3 protein. The sample carries under 750,000 distinct CDR3 sequences, roughly a sixth recorded once. Material for sequencing was blood. The receptor source for this set is a woman in her forties or fifties with Graves' hyperthyroidism that later progressed to Graves' ophthalmopathy.

In its sample, this clonotype was seen a few times. This chain links TRBV7-9 with TRBJ1-3; no definite D call. The V end was cut by 5 bases, the J end by 3 bases, with 8 bases between. Germline lookup yields CDR1 SEHNR and CDR2 FQNEAQ (reference sequence). This CDR3 comprises 13 residues. Here the CDR3 DNA reads TGTGCCAGCAGCCTACCGGGTGGAAACACCATATATTTT. It translates to CASSLPGGNTIYF. Full variable domain (outside the CDR3, taken from reference TRBV7-9 and TRBJ1-3): DTGVSQNPRHKITKRGQNVTFRCDPISEHNRLYWYRQTLGQGPEFLTYFQNEAQLEKSRLLSDRFSAERPKGSFSTLEIQRTEQGDSAMYLCASSLPGGNTIYFGEGSWLTVV.

This clonotype was observed at least ten times. The chain combines TRBV2 with TRBJ1-2; perhaps TRBD1 as D (6 bases). The V end lost 5 bases, the J end lost 2 bases, and 15 bases lay between the germline ends. CDR3 length: 15 amino acids. Germline CDR1 and CDR2: SNHLY and FYNNEI. This CDR3 reads CASSLRVTGNYGYTF. As DNA, the CDR3 is TGTGCCAGCAGTCTAAGAGTCACAGGGAACTATGGCTACACCTTC.

The V call is TRBV4-1, the J call TRBJ2-7, with 9 bases fitting TRBD1. J was trimmed by 6 bases and V by 4 bases; bases with no gene match: 13. The CDR3 runs 16 residues. Germline CDR1 and CDR2: MGHRA and YSYEKL. DNA for the CDR3: TGCGCCAGCAGCCCCCACGGGGGGACAGGGAAAAGCGAGCAGTACTTC. Amino acids: CASSPHGGTGKSEQYF.

Concerning this clonotype: A much more abundant neighbour one base away suggests this may be a read error. The chain joins TRBV20-1 to TRBJ2-1; D may correspond to TRBD1 or TRBD2 (6 bases each). CDR1 is DFQATT and CDR2 is SNEGSKA in the germline V gene (reference sequence). The CDR3 is 15 residues long. Trimming cost V 5 bases and J 5 bases, with 19 bases left between them. CDR3 in DNA: TGCAGTGCTGGGCCTTGGAGGGGGAATCACAATGAGCAGTTCTTC. Translating it yields CSAGPWRGNHNEQFF.

This clonotype was counted many times. J is TRBJ1-2 and V is TRBV5-1; D might be TRBD1 (5 bases). The CDR3 sequence is 16 residues long. Germline CDR1 reads SGHRS; CDR2 reads YFSETQ. With 7 bases removed from V and 3 bases from J, the gap between germline ends came to 22 bases. Here the CDR3 DNA reads TGCGCCAGCTCCTTACAACGGGACTCCCGATACTATGGCTACACCTTC. Protein product: CASSLQRDSRYYGYTF. Together with reference TRBV5-1 and TRBJ1-2, the CDR3 gives the full variable domain: KAGVTQTPRYLIKTRGQQVTLSCSPISGHRSVSWYQQTPGQGLQFLFEYFSETQRNKGNFPGRFSGRQFSNSRSEMNVSTLELGDSALYLCASSLQRDSRYYGYTFGSGTRLTVV.

This clonotype was picked up a small number of times. The chain couples TRBV30 to TRBJ1-3, with D unclear. The CDR3 contains 14 residues. Looked up from germline, CDR1 is GTSNPN and CDR2 is SVGIG (reference sequence). Trimming shortened V by 1 base and J by 1 base, and 8 bases separated the two germline ends. The CDR3 DNA follows: TGTGCCTGGAGTGACGGTATTTCTGGAAACACCATATATTTT. It translates to CAWSDGISGNTIYF.

This clonotype was counted only a few times. V gene TRBV7-2 combines with J gene TRBJ2-5, with D maybe TRBD1 (6 bases). The V and J ends lost 5 bases and 2 bases respectively, with 18 bases between them. The CDR3 is made up of 16 amino acids. Germline lookup yields CDR1 SGHTA and CDR2 FQGNSA. The CDR3 DNA follows: TGTGCCAGCAGCATAAAAACCGGGACAAAACAAGAGACCCAGTACTTC. This codes for CASSIKTGTKQETQYF.

The V gene is TRBV6-5, the J gene TRBJ2-5; 11 nucleotides agree with TRBD2. V was clipped by 5 bases and J by 5 bases; unmatched bases: 4. CDR3 size: 14 residues. Germline-derived CDR1 and CDR2 are MNHEY and SVGAGI. CDR3 nucleotides: TGTGCCAGCAGTCACCGGACTAGCGGGGAGACCCAGTACTTC. Protein sequence: CASSHRTSGETQYF.

V gene TRBV27 combines with J gene TRBJ1-5; TRBD1 is a possible D gene (6 bases). Germline values: CDR1 MNHEY, CDR2 SMNVEV (reference sequence). V gave up 5 bases and J gave up 7 bases, with 24 bases separating them. The CDR3 runs to 17 residues. The CDR3 DNA is TGTGCCAGCAGTACAACGAACAGGGTAGGAGCCAGCCAGCCCCAGCATTTT. This sequence encodes CASSTTNRVGASQPQHF.

A few counts support this clonotype. The chain combines TRBV20-1 with TRBJ1-4, with 7 bases lining up with TRBD1. The CDR3 consists of 14 residues. The junction had 10 bases not matched to a gene; V was cut back by 4 bases and J by 8 bases. Germline V gives CDR1 DFQATT, CDR2 SNEGSKA (reference sequence). The CDR3 reads CSATDRADVEKLFF. The CDR3 DNA follows: TGCAGTGCTACAGACAGGGCGGATGTAGAAAAACTGTTTTTT.